One and the same sample provided the 3 T cell receptor beta chains below, sequenced in a study of control samples from healthy donors and cancer patients. TCRdb's table, derived via immunoSEQ multiplex PCR, lists solely in-frame clones and lacks some. The sample consists of more than 85,000 clones, around nine tenths of them appearing once. The specimen sequenced was PBMCs. The origin of the receptors is a woman aged 60-70 years with lung cancer.

The genes are TRBV7-2 and TRBJ1-5; possibly TRBD1 for D (5 bases). CDR1 SGHTA and CDR2 FQGNSA come from the germline V gene. This CDR3 has 13 amino acids. V dropped 5 bases and J dropped 10 bases, with 15 bases sitting between them. The CDR3: CASSRSDSQPQHF. The CDR3, as DNA: TGTGCCAGCAGCCGGAGCGACAGTCAACCCCAGCATTTT.

This clone is a singleton in its sample. The chain is built from TRBV7-9 and TRBJ1-6, with D unclear. Trimming stripped 7 bases from V and 7 bases from J, with 11 bases between. This CDR3 is built from 13 residues. Germline CDR1 SEHNR, CDR2 FQNEAQ (reference sequence). CDR3: CASNGLDNSPLHF. CDR3 nucleotide sequence: TGTGCCAGCAACGGCCTCGACAATTCACCCCTCCACTTT.

V and J are TRBV19 and TRBJ1-6; 10 positions agree with TRBD1. Trimming cost V 1 base and J 6 bases; bases outside gene matches: 6. Germline V gene sequence: CDR1 LNHDA, CDR2 SQIVND (reference sequence). This CDR3 has 17 amino acids. DNA for the CDR3: TGTGCCAGTAGTATAGTAGCGAGGACAGGGGGTAATTCACCCCTCCACTTT. This encodes CASSIVARTGGNSPLHF.